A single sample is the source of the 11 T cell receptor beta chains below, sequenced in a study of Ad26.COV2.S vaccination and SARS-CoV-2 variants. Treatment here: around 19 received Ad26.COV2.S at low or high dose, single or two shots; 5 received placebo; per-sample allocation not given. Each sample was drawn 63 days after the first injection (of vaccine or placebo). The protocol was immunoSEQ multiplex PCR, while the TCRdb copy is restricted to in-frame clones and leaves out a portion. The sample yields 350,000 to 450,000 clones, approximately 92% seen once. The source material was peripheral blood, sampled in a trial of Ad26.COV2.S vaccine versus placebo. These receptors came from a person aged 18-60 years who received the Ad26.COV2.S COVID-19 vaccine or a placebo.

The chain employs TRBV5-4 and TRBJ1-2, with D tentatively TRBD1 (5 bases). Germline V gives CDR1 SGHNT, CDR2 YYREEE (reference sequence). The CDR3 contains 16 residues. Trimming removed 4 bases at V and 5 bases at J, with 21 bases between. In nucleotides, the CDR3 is TGTGCCAGCAGCCAAAGCGCAGGGAACCTGAATTATGGCTACACCTTC. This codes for CASSQSAGNLNYGYTF.

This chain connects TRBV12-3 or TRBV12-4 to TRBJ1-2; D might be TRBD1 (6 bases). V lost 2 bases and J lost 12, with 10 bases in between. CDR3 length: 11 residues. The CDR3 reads CASSLFGDNTF. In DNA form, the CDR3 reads TGTGCCAGCAGTTTATTTGGGGACAACACCTTC.

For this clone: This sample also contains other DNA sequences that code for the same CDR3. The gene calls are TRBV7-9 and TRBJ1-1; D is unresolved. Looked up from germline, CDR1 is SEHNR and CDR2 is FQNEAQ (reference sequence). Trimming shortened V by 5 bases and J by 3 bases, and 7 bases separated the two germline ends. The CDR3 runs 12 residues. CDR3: CASSLSDTEAFF. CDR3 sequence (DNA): TGTGCCAGCAGCCTCAGTGACACTGAAGCTTTCTTT.

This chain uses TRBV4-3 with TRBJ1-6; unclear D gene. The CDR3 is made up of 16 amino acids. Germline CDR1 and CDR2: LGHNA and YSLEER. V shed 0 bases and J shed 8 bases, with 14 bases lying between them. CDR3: CASSQDYRSPDSPLHF. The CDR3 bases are TGCGCCAGCAGCCAAGATTATAGGTCCCCGGATTCACCCCTCCACTTT.

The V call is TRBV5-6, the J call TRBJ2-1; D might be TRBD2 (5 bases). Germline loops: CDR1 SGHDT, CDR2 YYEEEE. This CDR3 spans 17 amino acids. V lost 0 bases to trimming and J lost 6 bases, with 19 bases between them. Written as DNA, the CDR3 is TGTGCCAGCAGCTTGGATGGAGGATCCCAGTGGGGCAATGAGCAGTTCTTC. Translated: CASSLDGGSQWGNEQFF.

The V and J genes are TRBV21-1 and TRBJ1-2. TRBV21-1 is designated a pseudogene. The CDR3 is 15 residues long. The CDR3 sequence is CASSLQGPSGYGYTF. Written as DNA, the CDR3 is TGTGCCAGCAGCCTTCAGGGACCCTCTGGCTATGGCTACACCTTC.

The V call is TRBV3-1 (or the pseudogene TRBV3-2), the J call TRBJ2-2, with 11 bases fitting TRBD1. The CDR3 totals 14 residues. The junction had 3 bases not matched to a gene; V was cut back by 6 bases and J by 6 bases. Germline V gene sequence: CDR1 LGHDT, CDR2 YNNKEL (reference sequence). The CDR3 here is CASSRTGGPGELFF. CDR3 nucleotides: TGTGCCAGCAGTAGGACAGGGGGCCCCGGGGAGCTGTTTTTT.

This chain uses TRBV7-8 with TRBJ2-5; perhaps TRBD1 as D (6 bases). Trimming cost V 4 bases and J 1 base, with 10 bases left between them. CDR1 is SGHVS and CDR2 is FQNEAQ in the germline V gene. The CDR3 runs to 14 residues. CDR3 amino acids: CASSSGHRQETQYF. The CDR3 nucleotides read TGTGCCAGCAGCTCGGGACACCGCCAAGAGACCCAGTACTTC.

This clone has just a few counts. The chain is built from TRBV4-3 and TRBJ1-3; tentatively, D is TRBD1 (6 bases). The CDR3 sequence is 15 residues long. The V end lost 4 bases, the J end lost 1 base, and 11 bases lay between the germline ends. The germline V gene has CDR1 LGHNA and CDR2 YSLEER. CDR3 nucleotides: TGCGCCAGCAGCCCAAGACAGGTGTCTGGAAACACCATATATTTT. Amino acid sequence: CASSPRQVSGNTIYF.

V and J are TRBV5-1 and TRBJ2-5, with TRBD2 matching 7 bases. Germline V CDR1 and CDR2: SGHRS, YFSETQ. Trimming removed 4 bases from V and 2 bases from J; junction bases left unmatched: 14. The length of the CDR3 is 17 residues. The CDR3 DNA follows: TGCGCCAGCAGCAGGGGTATACTGGCGGGGGTACAAGAGACCCAGTACTTC. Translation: CASSRGILAGVQETQYF.

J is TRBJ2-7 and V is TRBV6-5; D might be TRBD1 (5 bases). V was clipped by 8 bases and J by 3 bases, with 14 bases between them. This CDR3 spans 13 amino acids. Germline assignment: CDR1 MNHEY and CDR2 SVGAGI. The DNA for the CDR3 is TGTGCCAGCTCAATGGGGCAGAACTACGAGCAGTACTTC. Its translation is CASSMGQNYEQYF.